This T cell receptor (beta chain) is from a study of control samples from healthy donors and cancer patients. The method was immunoSEQ multiplex PCR; TCRdb's version includes in-frame clones alone and lacks a portion of them. Its listing shows around 190,000 clones. This clone is medium-sized by frequency. Germline loops: CDR1 MNHEY, CDR2 SVGAGI. V lost 6 bases and J lost 9, with 15 bases in between. The CDR3 is 13 residues long. Sequencing used blood. This chain joins TRBV6-5 and TRBJ2-1; D is perhaps TRBD1 (5 bases). The clonotype was recovered from a woman aged 25 to 39 in good health. CDR3 protein: CASRERYRTEQFF. The CDR3 bases are TGTGCCAGCAGGGAGAGATACAGGACTGAGCAGTTCTTC.